This TCR beta chain appears in the sequencing data of a study of blood T cells in healthy people across ages. The use of a sample-barcoded 5' primer and a J-beta primer mix characterized a second PCR of 7 to 11 cycles. TCRdb re-derived calls from the 5' RACE reads in MiXCR, one entry per CDR3 protein. The sample includes approximately 1,000,000 distinct CDR3 sequences, around two fifths of them seen just once. Extraction yielded at least 6 micrograms of total RNA per sample. V lost 5 bases to trimming and J lost 8 bases, with 18 bases between them. The CDR3 consists of 14 residues. Germline assignment: CDR1 SEHNR and CDR2 FQNEAQ (reference sequence).

Input material: blood. This sequence joins TRBV7-9 and TRBJ1-2; possible D gene TRBD1, 5 bases. This receptor was identified in a man younger than 35 in good health. As DNA, the CDR3 is TGTGCCAGCAGCGTAATCCCCAGGGTCGACGGCTACACCTTC. This encodes CASSVIPRVDGYTF.